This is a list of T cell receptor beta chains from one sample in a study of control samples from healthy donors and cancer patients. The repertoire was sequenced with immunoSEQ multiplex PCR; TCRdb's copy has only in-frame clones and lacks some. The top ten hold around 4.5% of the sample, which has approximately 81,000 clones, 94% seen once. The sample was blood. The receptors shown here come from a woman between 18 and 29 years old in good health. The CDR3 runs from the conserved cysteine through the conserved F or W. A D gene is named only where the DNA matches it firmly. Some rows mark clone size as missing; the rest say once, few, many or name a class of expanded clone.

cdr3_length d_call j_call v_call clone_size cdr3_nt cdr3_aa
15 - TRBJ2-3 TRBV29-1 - TGCAGCGTTGAAGGCGTGCGGGGTAGGGGAGATACGCAGTATTTT CSVEGVRGRGDTQYF
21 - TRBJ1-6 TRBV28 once TGTGCCAGCACCAACACACCGTTAACAGGGACTGGGAGCTCCTATAATTCACCCCTCCACTTT CASTNTPLTGTGSSYNSPLHF
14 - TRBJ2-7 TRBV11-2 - TGTGCCAGCAGCTTTGTTGACAGACCCTACGAGCAGTACTTC CASSFVDRPYEQYF
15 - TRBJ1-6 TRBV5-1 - TGCGCCAGCAGCTCACTCCGAGGGAATAATTCACCCCTCCACTTT CASSSLRGNNSPLHF
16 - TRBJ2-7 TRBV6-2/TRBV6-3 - TGTGCCAGCAGTTTATCGGACCGACTAGGCTCCTACGAGCAGTACTTC CASSLSDRLGSYEQYF
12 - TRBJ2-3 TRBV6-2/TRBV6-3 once TGTGCCAGCAGTTGGGGGACAGATACGCAGTATTTT CASSWGTDTQYF
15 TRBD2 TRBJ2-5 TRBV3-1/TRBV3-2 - TGTGCCAGCAGCCTTCCCCCTAGCGGGGGGATCTCCCAGTACTTC CASSLPPSGGISQYF
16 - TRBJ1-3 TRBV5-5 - TGTGCCAGCAGCTTGGTCGGTACGTCCTCTGGAAACACCATATATTTT CASSLVGTSSGNTIYF
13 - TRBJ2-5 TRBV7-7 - TGTGCCAGCAGCTTTACAGTAGGAGAGACCCAGTACTTC CASSFTVGETQYF
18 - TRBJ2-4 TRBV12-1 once TGTGCCAGCAGCTTTGCGGATGAGACTAGCGGGAGCTGGAACATTCAGTACTTC CASSFADETSGSWNIQYF
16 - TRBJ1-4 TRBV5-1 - TGCGCCAGCAGCTCTACTCTGGGACCCCTGCAGGGGAAACTGTTTTTT CASSSTLGPLQGKLFF
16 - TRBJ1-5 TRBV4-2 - TGTGCCAGCAGCCAAGATTGGTCGGGGGGAAATCAGCCCCAGCATTTT CASSQDWSGGNQPQHF
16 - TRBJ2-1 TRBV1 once TGCACCAGCAGCCAAGATCTTGGGCGGGGGGGCAATGAGCAGTTCTTC CTSSQDLGRGGNEQFF
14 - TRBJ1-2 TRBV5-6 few TGTGCCAGCAGCCCTGTGGGGGGAAACTATGGCTACACCTTC CASSPVGGNYGYTF
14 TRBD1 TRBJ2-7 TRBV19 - TGTGCCAGTAGTATCAGGGGGAGCTCCTACGAGCAGTACTTC CASSIRGSSYEQYF